This TCR beta chain was sequenced in a study of identical twins. Trimming removed 6 bases at V and 0 bases at J, with 16 bases between. The CDR3 sequence is 16 residues long. Germline CDR1 is LGHNA and CDR2 is YNFKEQ. TCRdb redid the calling of the 5' RACE reads with MiXCR, one entry per CDR3 protein. This table holds 280,000 or so distinct CDR3 sequences, roughly 8.6% found once. This sample was shared with a second study, whose subject was yellow fever vaccine responses in identical twins.

The origin of this receptor is a woman aged 18-29 years in good health. V and J are TRBV4-2 and TRBJ2-3; maybe TRBD2 (7 bases). The sequencing input was memory (CD45RO+) T cells sorted from blood. CDR3 DNA sequence: TGTGCCAGCAGAGGAGAGGGGGGGGCCAGCACAGATACGCAGTATTTT. As protein: CASRGEGGASTDTQYF.